This is a list of T cell receptor beta chains from one sample in a study of blood T cell repertoires in COVID-19. Produced via immunoSEQ multiplex PCR; TCRdb's table is partial and in-frame only. Of 250,000 to 300,000 clones listed, roughly 90% are singletons. Specimen: peripheral blood. These receptors originate from a woman between 65 and 79 years old with COVID-19, enrolled during active disease. Both conserved end residues are part of each CDR3. Fields, in order: CDR3 length, V gene, clone size, J gene, D gene, CDR3 protein, CDR3 DNA. D genes are given only for firm matches. Rows give clone size only sometimes, using once, few, many, or a class for an expanded clone.

cdr3_length: 17
v_call: TRBV20-1
clone_size: -
j_call: TRBJ1-3
d_call: -
cdr3_aa: CSASGTGVPSSGNTIYF
cdr3_nt: TGCAGTGCTAGTGGTACCGGGGTCCCAAGCTCTGGAAACACCATATATTTT

cdr3_length: 16
v_call: TRBV4-3
clone_size: -
j_call: TRBJ1-3
d_call: -
cdr3_aa: CASSPRDLLSGNTIYF
cdr3_nt: TGCGCCAGCAGCCCTAGAGATCTCCTCTCTGGAAACACCATATATTTT

cdr3_length: 14
v_call: TRBV6-5
clone_size: -
j_call: TRBJ1-2
d_call: -
cdr3_aa: CASVTGTGVGGYTF
cdr3_nt: TGTGCCAGCGTCACCGGGACGGGGGTAGGGGGCTACACCTTC

cdr3_length: 15
v_call: TRBV7-2
clone_size: -
j_call: TRBJ1-6
d_call: -
cdr3_aa: CASSLAPGQGSPLHF
cdr3_nt: TGTGCCAGCAGCTTAGCTCCAGGGCAGGGTTCACCCCTCCACTTT

cdr3_length: 14
v_call: TRBV2
clone_size: once
j_call: TRBJ2-3
d_call: -
cdr3_aa: CASKEGGSTDTQYF
cdr3_nt: TGTGCCAGCAAGGAGGGGGGGAGCACAGATACGCAGTATTTT

cdr3_length: 13
v_call: TRBV19
clone_size: -
j_call: TRBJ1-1
d_call: -
cdr3_aa: CASSDRTYTEAFF
cdr3_nt: TGTGCCAGCAGTGACAGGACATACACTGAAGCTTTCTTT

cdr3_length: 17
v_call: TRBV4-1
clone_size: -
j_call: TRBJ1-1
d_call: -
cdr3_aa: CASSQDSRKQGNTEAFF
cdr3_nt: TGCGCCAGCAGCCAAGATTCCCGAAAACAGGGCAACACTGAAGCTTTCTTT

cdr3_length: 12
v_call: TRBV5-1
clone_size: -
j_call: TRBJ2-3
d_call: -
cdr3_aa: CASSWESDTQYF
cdr3_nt: TGCGCCAGCAGCTGGGAGTCAGATACGCAGTATTTT

cdr3_length: 15
v_call: TRBV5-1
clone_size: -
j_call: TRBJ2-7
d_call: TRBD1
cdr3_aa: CASSLAGQGASEQYF
cdr3_nt: TGCGCCAGCAGCTTGGCGGGACAGGGGGCGAGCGAGCAGTACTTC

cdr3_length: 13
v_call: TRBV29-1
clone_size: -
j_call: TRBJ1-1
d_call: TRBD1
cdr3_aa: CSVEQGATTEAFF
cdr3_nt: TGCAGCGTTGAACAGGGGGCGACCACTGAAGCTTTCTTT

cdr3_length: 15
v_call: TRBV7-2
clone_size: -
j_call: TRBJ1-5
d_call: TRBD1
cdr3_aa: CASSLGQGWGEPQHF
cdr3_nt: TGTGCCAGCAGCTTGGGACAGGGGTGGGGGGAGCCCCAGCATTTT

cdr3_length: 15
v_call: TRBV5-1
clone_size: -
j_call: TRBJ2-7
d_call: TRBD2
cdr3_aa: CASSPLSGGNYEQYF
cdr3_nt: TGCGCCAGCAGCCCCCTTAGCGGGGGAAACTACGAGCAGTACTTC